The next 30 T cell receptor beta chains were all read from a single sample in a study of beta chain features in type 1 diabetes. The authors reverse transcribed all of the isolated RNA, so sequencing captured expressed TCRB transcripts. Assay used: immunoSEQ multiplex PCR; TCRdb lists only in-frame clones, some missing. Of 500,000 to 700,000 clones in the sample, less than 20% were seen once. The sequenced material came from naive CD4+ T cells from blood. The source is a man between 18 and 35 years old in good health.

This clone turned up a few times. This sequence joins TRBV28 and TRBJ2-1; TRBD1 matches 10 bases. Trimming cost V 6 bases and J 2 bases; bases outside gene matches: 7. CDR1 and CDR2 (germline): MDHEN, SYDVKM. The CDR3 totals 16 residues. DNA for the CDR3: TGTGCCAGCAGGGACCCGACAGGGGGCACCTACAATGAGCAGTTCTTC. This translates into CASRDPTGGTYNEQFF. Filled out from reference TRBV28 and TRBJ2-1, the complete variable domain reads DVKVTQSSRYLVKRTGEKVFLECVQDMDHENMFWYRQDPGLGLRLIYFSYDVKMKEKGDIPEGYSVSREKKERFSLILESASTNQTSMYLCASRDPTGGTYNEQFFGPGTRLTVL.

CDR3 amino acids: CASSLVGAFDEQFF. CDR3 bases: TGTGCCAGCAGCTTGGTGGGGGCCTTTGATGAGCAGTTCTTC. The chain combines TRBV5-4 with TRBJ2-1, with D perhaps matching TRBD1 (6 bases). V was trimmed by 0 bases and J by 8 bases, leaving 12 bases between them. Per the germline V gene, CDR1 is SGHNT and CDR2 is YYREEE (reference sequence). The CDR3 has 14 amino acids.

This clone was seen a handful of times. The CDR3 loop is CASSQGTSTDTQYF. The CDR3, as DNA: TGTGCCAGCAGCCAGGGGACTAGCACAGATACGCAGTATTTT. The rearrangement uses TRBV4-2 and TRBJ2-3; D is possibly TRBD2 (6 bases). The CDR3 has 14 residues. Between the trimmed V and J ends, which lost 3 bases and 0 bases, there was a span of 7 bases. Germline CDR1 and CDR2: LGHNA and YNFKEQ.

This chain links TRBV10-3 with TRBJ2-6; D is perhaps TRBD2 (6 bases). The CDR3 is 13 residues long. Germline CDR1 reads ENHRY; CDR2 reads SYGVKD. V dropped 10 bases and J dropped 2 bases, with 9 bases sitting between them. The CDR3 is CASRRAGANVLTF. For the CDR3, the DNA is TGTGCCAGCAGGAGGGCTGGGGCCAACGTCCTGACTTTC.

The J gene is TRBJ1-1, the V gene TRBV6-5, with a weak D call TRBD1 (6 bases). The germline V gene encodes CDR1 MNHEY and CDR2 SVGAGI. Between the trimmed V and J ends, which lost 4 bases and 5 bases, there was a span of 17 bases. The CDR3 extends over 15 amino acids. In DNA form, the CDR3 reads TGTGCCAGCAGTTCGAGGGGGAACAGGGTTACTGAAGCTTTCTTT. Translating it yields CASSSRGNRVTEAFF.

V gene TRBV25-1 combines with J gene TRBJ2-5, with 10 nucleotides matching TRBD1. The CDR3 consists of 14 residues. Trimming cost V 7 bases and J 5 bases; bases outside gene matches: 7. From germline, CDR1 is MGHDK and CDR2 SYGVNS. The CDR3 coding sequence is TGTGCCAGCATTGGGACAGGGGTAAGGGAGACCCAGTACTTC. Amino acids: CASIGTGVRETQYF.

Turning to this clone: This CDR3 is missing its conserved last phenylalanine or tryptophan, likely due to a read error. It is unclear where the CDR3 begins or ends on the DNA, so no DNA is shown, and the CDR3 is as TCRdb lists it. The chain employs TRBV4-3 and TRBJ2-7. In germline, CDR1 is LGHNA, CDR2 YSLEER. Ends included, the CDR3 has 11 residues. This CDR3 reads CASSQDHECSL.

The chain links TRBV28 to TRBJ2-1, with 7 bases lining up with TRBD2. The CDR3 is made up of 15 amino acids. Germline V lookup: CDR1 MDHEN, CDR2 SYDVKM. V was pared by 6 bases and J by 5 bases, with 10 bases of the junction left unmatched. CDR3 sequence (DNA): TGTGCCAGCAGCCTAAGCGGGGTATCCCACAATGAGCAGTTCTTC. It yields the protein CASSLSGVSHNEQFF.

This clone was counted only a few times. The V and J genes are TRBV7-3 and TRBJ1-2; TRBD1 might be the D (5 bases). CDR3 size: 14 residues. V dropped 1 base and J dropped 4 bases, with 10 bases sitting between them. Germline V gene data show CDR1 as SGHTA and CDR2 as FQGTGA. Written as DNA, the CDR3 is TGTGCCAGCAGCTTAAGGCCGGGACCCTATGGCTACACCTTC. Amino acid sequence: CASSLRPGPYGYTF.

The chain combines TRBV5-1 with TRBJ2-3, with 7 bases matching TRBD2. In germline, CDR1 is SGHRS, CDR2 YFSETQ. The J segment lost 3 bases and the V segment lost 0 bases, leaving 4 bases of the junction unmatched. This CDR3 spans 15 amino acids. CDR3 coding DNA: TGCGCCAGCAGCTTGGTTGGACTAGGGACAGATACGCAGTATTTT. Translation gives CASSLVGLGTDTQYF.

This clone occurred a few times. This rearrangement joins TRBV4-3 to TRBJ1-4; D call uncertain. CDR1 and CDR2 (germline): LGHNA, YSLEER. The CDR3 has 14 amino acids. V was shortened by 0 bases and J by 5 bases, with 7 bases between the two germline ends. The DNA of the CDR3 is TGCGCCAGCAGCCAAGATCCAAAAAATGAAAAACTGTTTTTT. It is translated as CASSQDPKNEKLFF.

This clone was counted only a few times. The V call is TRBV28, the J call TRBJ2-1, with 7 bases lining up with TRBD2. Germline trimming cut 7 bases from V and 1 base from J; bases unmatched to any gene: 4. The germline CDR1 and CDR2 sequences are MDHEN and SYDVKM. This CDR3 spans 14 amino acids. DNA for the CDR3: TGTGCCAGCACACTAGCGTCTTCCTACAATGAGCAGTTCTTC. It specifies CASTLASSYNEQFF.

J is TRBJ2-5 and V is TRBV30; D unclear. This CDR3 contains 12 residues. Trimming pared 5 bases from V and 1 base from J, leaving 8 bases between. Looked up from germline, CDR1 is GTSNPN and CDR2 is SVGIG (reference sequence). The CDR3 reads CAWGRIQETQYF. In nucleotides, the CDR3 is TGTGCCTGGGGACGGATCCAAGAGACCCAGTACTTC.

This clone has a handful of counts. V and J are TRBV9 and TRBJ2-1, with D hard to call. The germline CDR1 and CDR2 sequences are SGDLS and YYNGEE. The CDR3 loop spans 13 amino acids. The V gene lost 7 bases and the J gene lost 4 bases, with 12 bases spanning the gap. This CDR3 reads CASSRDWYNEQFF. The DNA for the CDR3 is TGTGCCAGCTCTCGAGACTGGTACAATGAGCAGTTCTTC.

The chain uses TRBV9 and TRBJ2-7; D is unresolved. V dropped 0 bases and J dropped 4 bases, with 14 bases sitting between them. Looked up from germline, CDR1 is SGDLS and CDR2 is YYNGEE. This CDR3 has 15 residues. The CDR3 DNA reads TGTGCCAGCAGCGTAGCTGTGACTCCAGGATACGAGCAGTACTTC. It codes for CASSVAVTPGYEQYF.

This clone was counted between two and nine times. This chain uses TRBV7-9 with TRBJ2-7; TRBD2 matches 12 bases. The CDR3 has 14 amino acids. Unmatched junction bases numbered 6, after V lost 11 bases and J lost 1 base. The germline gives CDR1 SEHNR, CDR2 FQNEAQ (reference sequence). CDR3 protein: CAGGTSGPSYEQYF. CDR3 DNA sequence: TGTGCCGGTGGGACTAGCGGGCCTTCCTACGAGCAGTACTTC. The whole variable domain, filled in from reference TRBV7-9 and TRBJ2-7, reads DTGVSQNPRHKITKRGQNVTFRCDPISEHNRLYWYRQTLGQGPEFLTYFQNEAQLEKSRLLSDRFSAERPKGSFSTLEIQRTEQGDSAMYLCAGGTSGPSYEQYFGPGTRLTVT.

The genes are TRBV10-3 and TRBJ2-2, with 12 bases identical to TRBD1. The CDR3 is 16 residues long. Germline-derived CDR1 and CDR2 are ENHRY and SYGVKD. J lost 3 bases, V lost 8 bases, and 7 bases had no gene match. CDR3 DNA: TGTGCCATCCACCGGGACAGGGGGCACCACACCGGGGAGCTGTTTTTT. It specifies CAIHRDRGHHTGELFF.

This clone occurred a few times. The chain is built from TRBV4-2 and TRBJ2-3; the D gene is possibly TRBD2 (7 bases). Germline CDR1 LGHNA, CDR2 YNFKEQ. The length of the CDR3 is 16 residues. V was cut by 1 base and J by 1 base, with 12 bases left in between. In DNA, the CDR3 is TGTGCCAGCAGCCAAGCAGTGGGGGGGCGCACAGATACGCAGTATTTT. Amino acid sequence: CASSQAVGGRTDTQYF.

As to this clone: The germline gene is not matched at one end of the junction; a read error may be the cause. The same CDR3 also results from other DNA sequences found in this sample. The chain links TRBV29-1 to TRBJ1-1, with D perhaps matching TRBD1 (6 bases). CDR3 length: 13 amino acids. Germline CDR1 is SQVTM and CDR2 is ANQGSEA. Here the CDR3 DNA reads TGCAGCGTTGAGACACAGGGCCACACCGAAGCTTTCTTT. It encodes CSVETQGHTEAFF.

The chain employs TRBV7-3 and TRBJ1-1; no clear D gene. Per the germline V gene, CDR1 is SGHTA and CDR2 is FQGTGA. Trimming removed 8 bases at V and 5 bases at J, with 15 bases between. This CDR3 region has 13 residues. The DNA for the CDR3 is TGTGCCAGCGGCGATGGTCTTGGGACTGAAGCTTTCTTT. This codes for CASGDGLGTEAFF.

This clone has a handful of counts. J is TRBJ2-1 and V is TRBV9, with 8 bases lining up with TRBD2. The V and J ends lost 0 bases and 3 bases, in that order; junction bases with no gene match: 8. Per germline, CDR1 SGDLS and CDR2 YYNGEE. The CDR3 is 17 amino acids. Written as DNA, the CDR3 is TGTGCCAGCAGCGTAGACCCAGCGGGGGCTAACTACAATGAGCAGTTCTTC. Translated, it gives CASSVDPAGANYNEQFF.

This clone was detected a few times. The chain uses TRBV10-3 and TRBJ2-7; 8 bases are shared with TRBD1. The germline gives CDR1 ENHRY, CDR2 SYGVKD. With V trimmed by 10 bases and J by 4 bases, 18 bases remained unmatched. The CDR3 consists of 16 residues. CDR3 amino acids: CASTSIQGVLAYEQYF. CDR3 DNA sequence: TGTGCCAGTACGAGTATACAGGGGGTGTTGGCGTACGAGCAGTACTTC.

In this sample, this clone turned up a few times. The V gene is TRBV27, the J gene TRBJ2-7, with TRBD2 matching over 10 bases. Germline assignment: CDR1 MNHEY and CDR2 SMNVEV (reference sequence). With V trimmed by 2 bases and J by 2 bases, 6 bases remained unmatched. This CDR3 spans 16 amino acids. The CDR3 reads CASSLASSGRAYEQYF. DNA for the CDR3: TGTGCCAGCAGTTTAGCGAGCAGCGGGAGGGCCTACGAGCAGTACTTC.

This chain joins TRBV5-4 and TRBJ2-1; D is ambiguous. The V gene's germline CDR1 is SGHNT and CDR2 YYREEE (reference sequence). V dropped 4 bases and J dropped 5 bases, with 13 bases sitting between them. The CDR3 loop spans 14 amino acids. The DNA for the CDR3 is TGTGCCAGCAGCCCACAGCCGGTAGACAATGAGCAGTTCTTC. Translation gives CASSPQPVDNEQFF.

This clone has a handful of counts. V and J are TRBV7-8 and TRBJ1-4, with 8 bases that match TRBD1. Germline CDR1 reads SGHVS; CDR2 reads FQNEAQ. This CDR3 is built from 17 residues. V was pared by 3 bases and J by 4 bases, with 10 bases of the junction left unmatched. In DNA, the CDR3 is TGTGCCAGCAGCTTTACCTCGACAGGGGCACTTAATGAAAAACTGTTTTTT. It codes for CASSFTSTGALNEKLFF.

The chain couples TRBV6-5 to TRBJ2-3; D is uncertain. This CDR3 spans 15 amino acids. V was trimmed by 5 bases and J by 0 bases, leaving 12 bases between them. Germline loops: CDR1 MNHEY, CDR2 SVGAGI. CDR3 protein: CASSKRVVSTDTQYF. DNA for the CDR3: TGTGCCAGCAGTAAAAGGGTGGTGAGCACAGATACGCAGTATTTT.

This clone was seen a handful of times. This chain uses TRBV7-9 with TRBJ1-1; D is unclear. V was shortened by 5 bases and J by 6 bases, with 13 bases between the two germline ends. The germline V gene has CDR1 SEHNR and CDR2 FQNEAQ (reference sequence). The CDR3 runs 13 residues. CDR3: CASSPRAGAEAFF. The CDR3 nucleotides are TGTGCCAGCAGCCCGCGGGCGGGCGCTGAAGCTTTCTTT.

For the CDR3, the DNA is TGTGCCACCAGCTCGCCCGGGGTGGGCCAAGAGACCCAGTACTTC. This translates into CATSSPGVGQETQYF. The chain recombines TRBV15 with TRBJ2-5; D may be TRBD2 (5 bases). In germline, CDR1 is LNHNV, CDR2 YYDKDF (reference sequence). Trimming shortened V by 5 bases and J by 1 base, and 14 bases separated the two germline ends. The CDR3 length is 15 residues.

The chain carries TRBV7-8 and TRBJ2-7, with TRBD1 identical over 10 bases. Germline assignment: CDR1 SGHVS and CDR2 FQNEAQ. The V gene end was trimmed by 4 bases and the J gene end by 6 bases; junction bases not matched to a gene: 15. The CDR3 length is 17 residues. CDR3 in DNA: TGTGCCAGCAGCTCCCCATGGTCGGGACAGGGGAAAGTCGAGCAGTACTTC. Protein sequence: CASSSPWSGQGKVEQYF.

The CDR3 sequence is CAWNRHQLYGYTF. Written as DNA, the CDR3 is TGTGCCTGGAACCGACACCAACTTTATGGCTACACCTTC. The gene calls are TRBV30 and TRBJ1-2; D gene ambiguous. V lost 4 bases, J lost 5 bases, and 14 bases lay in between. Per germline, CDR1 GTSNPN and CDR2 SVGIG (reference sequence). There are 13 residues in the CDR3.